This T cell receptor (beta chain) was observed in a study of cytomegalovirus exposure and HLA in healthy donors. The germline gives CDR1 SGHTA, CDR2 FQGNSA. The junction had 6 bases not matched to a gene; V was cut back by 5 bases and J by 2 bases. The CDR3 is 15 amino acids. When sampled, the donors appeared nominally healthy, though they likely had unrecorded immune exposures. PCR used 60 Vbeta primers and 13 Jbeta primers. Measured with immunoSEQ multiplex PCR; TCRdb has only the in-frame clones, and not every one. The repertoire holds about 140,000 clones, with just over 65% as singletons. Sequenced sample: PBMCs. This receptor was identified in a woman aged 55-69 years in good health and CMV-seronegative. The V and J genes are TRBV7-2 and TRBJ2-1; 7 bases align to TRBD2. CDR3 amino acids: CASSPPGLPYNEQFF. The CDR3 region has the DNA TGTGCCAGCAGCCCTCCGGGACTACCCTACAATGAGCAGTTCTTC.